Sequencing of this TCR beta chain was carried out in a study of vaccination effects on CD4 cells after COVID-19. Regarding this clone: The target antigen is unknown.

Method: immunoSEQ multiplex PCR; TCRdb's copy keeps in-frame clones and lacks some. This table holds fewer than 60,000 clones, nearly 80% found once. The J segment lost 2 bases and the V segment lost 4 bases, leaving 3 bases of the junction unmatched. CDR3 length: 14 amino acids. Germline lookup yields CDR1 SGHTA and CDR2 FQGNSA. Once cultured for approximately eleven days, the cells underwent separation to obtain CD4+ T cells. Participants were vaccinated with two doses of either the BNT162b2 or mRNA-1273 vaccine. Absence of prior SARS-CoV-2 infection characterized the vaccine recipients, who showed negative nucleocapsid antibodies.

The material was CD4+ T cells from PBMCs cultured without peptide, obtained after COVID-19 vaccination. The sequence was obtained from a human donor who received a COVID-19 vaccine. This rearrangement joins TRBV7-2 to TRBJ1-2; 8 nucleotides agree with TRBD1. In DNA, the CDR3 is TGTGCCAGCAGCTCCGGGACAGGCAACTATGGCTACACCTTC. Residues: CASSSGTGNYGYTF.